These 5 T cell receptor beta chains were sequenced from one sample in a study of T cell changes during pregnancy in multiple sclerosis. The table came from immunoSEQ multiplex PCR; TCRdb's copy has only in-frame clones and leaves some out. Of approximately 100,000 clones in the sample, roughly nine tenths were seen once. This sample comprised peripheral blood, obtained after pregnancy. These receptors originate from a female donor with multiple sclerosis, enrolled in a pregnancy study.

The gene calls are TRBV6-5 and TRBJ1-1; 11 positions match TRBD1. The germline V gene has CDR1 MNHEY and CDR2 SVGAGI. The CDR3 has 15 amino acids. Unmatched junction bases numbered 5, after V lost 5 bases and J lost 3 bases. The CDR3 protein is CASSQDRGRDTEAFF. Written as DNA, the CDR3 is TGTGCCAGCAGTCAGGACAGGGGGCGGGACACTGAAGCTTTCTTT.

The gene calls are TRBV4-1 and TRBJ1-2; D gene unclear. The V gene's germline CDR1 is MGHRA and CDR2 YSYEKL. V was shortened by 0 bases and J by 4 bases, with 9 bases between the two germline ends. The CDR3 spans 14 residues. The CDR3 nucleotides are TGCGCCAGCAGCCAAGAGTGGCAGGCCTATGGCTACACCTTC. Translation: CASSQEWQAYGYTF.

This clone was observed a few times. The chain has TRBV9 and TRBJ2-1, with D possibly being TRBD2 (6 bases). V was pared by 0 bases and J by 0 bases, with 10 bases between. The CDR3 covers 16 residues. The germline CDR1 and CDR2 sequences are SGDLS and YYNGEE. CDR3 sequence (DNA): TGTGCCAGCAGCGTAGCAGGAGGGAGCTCCTACAATGAGCAGTTCTTC. Amino acids: CASSVAGGSSYNEQFF.

This clone has a single count. The chain carries TRBV27 and TRBJ1-2, with 8 bases lining up with TRBD1. The J segment lost 4 bases and the V segment lost 2 bases, leaving 9 bases of the junction unmatched. The CDR3 is made up of 16 amino acids. Germline values: CDR1 MNHEY, CDR2 SMNVEV (reference sequence). As DNA, the CDR3 is TGTGCCAGCAGTTTACACGCCACAGGGGGAACCTATGGCTACACCTTC. This translates into CASSLHATGGTYGYTF.

The chain uses TRBV9 and TRBJ2-3, with 7 bases identical to TRBD2. This CDR3 has 17 amino acids. Germline-derived CDR1 and CDR2 are SGDLS and YYNGEE. The V segment lost 0 bases and the J segment 2 bases; nucleotides outside the gene matches: 9. CDR3 region: CASSVGGIAGLTDTQYF. As DNA, the CDR3 is TGTGCCAGCAGCGTAGGGGGAATAGCGGGCCTCACAGATACGCAGTATTTT.